In its sample, the clone carrying this TCR beta chain was seen a few times. Per the germline V gene, CDR1 is SGHKS and CDR2 is YYEKEE (reference sequence). V shed 2 bases and J shed 5 bases, with 7 bases lying between them. This CDR3 has 13 residues. The data were taken from a study of cytomegalovirus exposure and HLA in healthy donors. Primers: 60 Vbeta forward and 13 Jbeta reverse. Profiling relied on immunoSEQ multiplex PCR, and the TCRdb table lists in-frame clones only, not all of them. The top ten hold 9.5% to 10% of the sample, which has about 160,000 clones, nearly 80% seen once. The sequenced material came from PBMCs. The chain combines TRBV5-5 with TRBJ2-2; TRBD1 might be the D (5 bases). The sequence derives from a man in his late teens or twenties in good health and CMV-seropositive. CDR3 amino acids: CASSLAGTGELFF. CDR3 nucleotides: TGTGCCAGCAGCTTAGCAGGGACCGGGGAGCTGTTTTTT. Filled out from reference TRBV5-5 and TRBJ2-2, the complete variable domain reads DAGVTQSPTHLIKTRGQQVTLRCSPISGHKSVSWYQQVLGQGPQFIFQYYEKEERGRGNFPDRFSARQFPNYSSELNVNALLLGDSALYLCASSLAGTGELFFGEGSRLTVL.